These 10 T cell receptor beta chains originate from one sample sequenced in a study of blood T cell repertoires in COVID-19. The table came from immunoSEQ multiplex PCR; TCRdb's copy has only in-frame clones and leaves some out. Of 100,000 to 120,000 clones in the sample, roughly 88% are singletons; the top ten hold 8% to 9%. Sequencing was done on a sample of peripheral blood. These receptors all stem from a woman between 65 and 79 years old who had recovered from COVID-19.

V gene TRBV24-1 combines with J gene TRBJ1-4; a weak D match, TRBD1 (5 bases). There are 13 residues in the CDR3. V was clipped by 0 bases and J by 14 bases, with 12 bases between them. Germline V CDR1 and CDR2: KGHDR, SFDVKD. The CDR3 DNA reads TGTGCCACCAGTGATTTGCAGGGCGGGACTCTGTTTTTT. Protein: CATSDLQGGTLFF.

The count of this clone is one. The chain uses TRBV18 and TRBJ2-1; 10 bases are shared with TRBD1. There are 15 residues in the CDR3. V trimming: 6 bases; J trimming: 4 bases; junction bases outside the gene matches: 6. Germline V gives CDR1 KGHSH, CDR2 LQKENI. The CDR3 loop is CASSQGQGKYNEQFF. Here the CDR3 DNA reads TGTGCCAGCTCTCAGGGACAGGGGAAATACAATGAGCAGTTCTTC.

Only a few counts were recorded for this clone. This sequence joins TRBV5-1 and TRBJ1-5, with D perhaps TRBD1 (5 bases). The V end was cut by 0 bases, the J end by 9 bases, with 10 bases between. In germline, CDR1 is SGHRS, CDR2 YFSETQ. The CDR3 consists of 13 residues. The CDR3 region has the DNA TGCGCCAGCAGCTTGGTGGGGCCATCGCCCCAGCATTTT. Protein: CASSLVGPSPQHF.

This chain uses TRBV7-9 with TRBJ1-4; 7 nucleotides line up with TRBD1. Germline values: CDR1 SEHNR, CDR2 FQNEAQ (reference sequence). The CDR3 sequence is 16 residues long. The V and J ends lost 5 bases and 3 bases, in that order; junction bases with no gene match: 9. This CDR3 is CASSPRRGTANEKLFF. The CDR3 DNA is TGTGCCAGCAGCCCCCGGCGCGGGACAGCTAATGAAAAACTGTTTTTT.

This chain uses TRBV28 with TRBJ2-5; maybe TRBD2 (7 bases). The ends were cut back, 8 bases at V and 5 bases at J, with 21 bases in the middle. This CDR3 contains 15 residues. Germline V gene lookup returns CDR1 MDHEN and CDR2 SYDVKM. The CDR3 bases are TGTGCCAGCGGGGCTGGGGGGGCCGGAGGGGAGACCCAGTACTTC. This gives the protein CASGAGGAGGETQYF.

V gene TRBV7-2 combines with J gene TRBJ2-7, with a weak D call TRBD2 (6 bases). Germline lookup yields CDR1 SGHTA and CDR2 FQGNSA. The V and J ends lost 1 base and 3 bases respectively, with 13 bases between them. The CDR3 extends over 15 amino acids. The CDR3 sequence is CASSLGPGLFYEQYF. In DNA form, the CDR3 reads TGTGCCAGCAGCTTAGGACCGGGACTCTTCTACGAGCAGTACTTC.

J is TRBJ1-6 and V is TRBV5-4; TRBD1 matches 11 bases. Germline CDR1 reads SGHNT; CDR2 reads YYREEE (reference sequence). The junction had 4 bases not matched to a gene; V was cut back by 0 bases and J by 5 bases. This CDR3 has 17 residues. In DNA form, the CDR3 reads TGTGCCAGCAGCTTGGGGACAGGGGGCGCCAATAATTCACCCCTCCACTTT. This encodes CASSLGTGGANNSPLHF.

This clone was detected once. The J gene is TRBJ1-1, the V gene TRBV21-1; TRBD1 was called by the table and not checked on the DNA. TRBV21-1 is a pseudogene segment. CDR3 length: 13 amino acids. The CDR3 loop reads CASRQDGNTEAFF. For the CDR3, the DNA is TGTGCCAGCAGACAGGACGGGAACACTGAAGCTTTCTTT.

The chain uses TRBV10-3 and TRBJ1-2; 8 positions agree with TRBD1. CDR1 ENHRY and CDR2 SYGVKD come from the germline V gene. V was pared by 1 base and J by 6 bases, with 4 bases of the junction left unmatched. The CDR3 has 14 residues. The CDR3 bases are TGTGCCATCAGTGAGTTCGACAGGGGCCATGGCTACACCTTC. Protein: CAISEFDRGHGYTF.

This rearrangement joins TRBV28 to TRBJ2-7; D perhaps matches TRBD1 (6 bases). The V end was cut by 4 bases, the J end by 3 bases, with 13 bases between. CDR1 and CDR2 (germline): MDHEN, SYDVKM. The CDR3 contains 14 residues. CDR3 residues: CASSYVRDNYEQYF. The CDR3 coding sequence is TGTGCCAGCAGTTATGTCCGGGACAACTACGAGCAGTACTTC.